The 26 T cell receptor beta chains in this list originate from one sample, sequenced in a study of blood T cell repertoires in COVID-19. Profiling relied on immunoSEQ multiplex PCR, and the TCRdb table lists in-frame clones only, not all of them. In the table there are around 150,000 clones, 88% of which are singletons. Sample: peripheral blood. These receptors were taken from a human donor with COVID-19, enrolled during active disease. The donor label of this sample is uncertain.

The V and J genes are TRBV21-1 and TRBJ2-1; TRBD2 is the table's D call and was not checked against the DNA. TRBV21-1 is recorded as a pseudogene. The CDR3 contains 21 residues. CDR3 amino acids: CASSKRARSLSLAGDYNEQFF. CDR3 coding DNA: TGTGCCAGCAGCAAAAGGGCCAGATCCTTATCCTTAGCGGGAGACTACAATGAGCAGTTCTTC.

This rearrangement joins TRBV5-1 to TRBJ1-2; TRBD1 matches at 7 bases. CDR1 and CDR2 (germline): SGHRS, YFSETQ. The ends lost 4 bases at V and 8 bases at J; junction bases unmatched: 14. The CDR3 contains 15 residues. CDR3 sequence reads: CASSPTDRAWEGYTF. For the CDR3, the DNA is TGCGCCAGCAGCCCTACTGACAGGGCCTGGGAGGGCTACACCTTC.

The rearrangement joins TRBV11-2 to TRBJ2-7; 10 bases are a match to TRBD2. This CDR3 has 14 amino acids. V lost 1 base and J lost 3; bases outside the gene matches: 0. CDR1 is SGHAT and CDR2 is FQNNGV in the germline V gene. The CDR3 loop reads CASSLASGGYEQYF. DNA for the CDR3: TGTGCCAGCAGCTTAGCTAGCGGGGGCTACGAGCAGTACTTC.

This clone was counted only a few times. CDR3 sequence (DNA): TGTGCCAGCTATTTAGCGGGAGATGAGGATACGCAGTATTTT. It specifies CASYLAGDEDTQYF. The chain uses TRBV28 and TRBJ2-3; 9 nucleotides agree with TRBD2. The V segment lost 8 bases and the J segment 6 bases; nucleotides outside the gene matches: 9. Germline V lookup: CDR1 MDHEN, CDR2 SYDVKM. The CDR3 totals 14 residues.

The chain combines TRBV2 with TRBJ2-4; the match to TRBD2 covers 13 bases. Germline loops: CDR1 SNHLY, CDR2 FYNNEI. There are 18 residues in the CDR3. V shed 6 bases, J shed 0 bases, and the junction held 8 bases outside the gene matches. The CDR3 loop is CASRPTSGGPLAKNIQYF. The CDR3 nucleotides read TGTGCCAGCAGACCGACTAGCGGGGGGCCCCTAGCCAAAAACATTCAGTACTTC.

The chain is built from TRBV24-1 and TRBJ2-1, with 7 nucleotides matching TRBD1. Germline loops: CDR1 KGHDR, CDR2 SFDVKD. The CDR3 has 14 residues. The junction had 4 bases not matched to a gene; V was cut back by 4 bases and J by 5 bases. The CDR3 bases are TGTGCCACCAGTGAGCCCGGGACAGACAATGAGCAGTTCTTC. Amino acid sequence: CATSEPGTDNEQFF.

Turning to this clone: Other DNA variants within this sample encode the same CDR3. In nucleotides, the CDR3 is TGTGCCAGTAGCGGACAGGGGGGCAATGAGCAGTTCTTC. This translates into CASSGQGGNEQFF. This chain connects TRBV19 to TRBJ2-1; TRBD1 matches 10 bases. Germline values: CDR1 LNHDA, CDR2 SQIVND (reference sequence). V shed 6 bases, J shed 6 bases, and the junction held 2 bases outside the gene matches. The CDR3 contains 13 residues.

This rearrangement joins TRBV10-3 to TRBJ1-1; TRBD1 matches 10 bases. Trimming removed 0 bases from V and 4 bases from J; junction bases left unmatched: 8. Germline assignment: CDR1 ENHRY and CDR2 SYGVKD. The CDR3 runs 17 residues. In DNA, the CDR3 is TGTGCCATCAGTGAGTCGGGACAGGGGCTCCGAAGCACTGAAGCTTTCTTT. This sequence encodes CAISESGQGLRSTEAFF.

The J gene is TRBJ1-1, the V gene TRBV10-3; 10 nucleotides agree with TRBD1. Germline V gives CDR1 ENHRY, CDR2 SYGVKD. V shed 7 bases, J shed 4 bases, and the junction held 3 bases outside the gene matches. The CDR3 extends over 13 amino acids. The CDR3 here is CAITRTGGTEAFF. CDR3 bases: TGTGCCATCACAAGGACAGGGGGCACTGAAGCTTTCTTT.

The chain carries TRBV29-1 and TRBJ2-5; D uncertain. CDR1 and CDR2 (germline): SQVTM, ANQGSEA. Trimming removed 4 bases at V and 5 bases at J, with 11 bases between. The CDR3 has 12 residues. The CDR3 region is CSVVEQLETQYF. The CDR3 DNA follows: TGCAGCGTTGTTGAACAGCTGGAGACCCAGTACTTC.

The chain uses TRBV7-3 and TRBJ2-2; TRBD2 aligns across 7 bases. Germline lookup yields CDR1 SGHTA and CDR2 FQGTGA. This CDR3 is 14 amino acids long. The junction had 1 base not matched to a gene; V was cut back by 4 bases and J by 2 bases. The CDR3 region is CASSSSGNTGELFF. DNA of the CDR3: TGTGCCAGCAGCTCTAGCGGAAACACCGGGGAGCTGTTTTTT.

The gene calls are TRBV3-1 (or the pseudogene TRBV3-2) and TRBJ2-1; 13 nucleotides align to TRBD2. The CDR3 spans 15 residues. The V segment lost 2 bases and the J segment 14 bases; nucleotides outside the gene matches: 9. CDR1 and CDR2 from the germline V gene are LGHDT and YNNKEL (reference sequence). DNA of the CDR3: TGTGCCAGCAGCCAAACACTAGCGGGGGGGCTTAAAGAGTTCTTC. Its translation is CASSQTLAGGLKEFF.

The genes are TRBV5-1 and TRBJ2-1; D call uncertain. The germline gives CDR1 SGHRS, CDR2 YFSETQ. The length of the CDR3 is 16 residues. The V end was cut by 0 bases, the J end by 5 bases, with 15 bases between. CDR3: CASSLGTLGFDNEQFF. In DNA form, the CDR3 reads TGCGCCAGCAGCTTGGGAACCCTAGGTTTCGACAATGAGCAGTTCTTC.

The chain links TRBV7-3 to TRBJ2-5; weak D call: TRBD2 (5 bases). CDR3 length: 14 residues. V gave up 5 bases and J gave up 1 base, with 11 bases separating them. The germline CDR1 and CDR2 sequences are SGHTA and FQGTGA. CDR3 protein: CASSRVAGQETQYF. The CDR3 DNA is TGTGCCAGCAGCCGCGTCGCGGGCCAAGAGACCCAGTACTTC.

V is TRBV12-3 or TRBV12-4 and J is TRBJ2-7, with D maybe TRBD1 (8 bases). The CDR3 has 13 amino acids. The V gene lost 6 bases and the J gene lost 6 bases, with 15 bases spanning the gap. This chain's CDR3 is CASRATGEGEQYF. The CDR3 DNA sequence: TGTGCCAGCAGGGCGACAGGGGAGGGCGAGCAGTACTTC.

This clone was counted once. The chain is built from TRBV5-6 and TRBJ2-7; 8 nucleotides agree with TRBD2. V trimming: 1 base; J trimming: 2 bases; junction bases outside the gene matches: 5. Germline CDR1 SGHDT, CDR2 YYEEEE. This CDR3 contains 15 residues. Here the CDR3 DNA reads TGTGCCAGCAGCTTGTGGCGGGGGGCCGCCTACGAGCAGTACTTC. Protein sequence: CASSLWRGAAYEQYF.

The rearrangement joins TRBV29-1 to TRBJ1-1, with D uncertain. This CDR3 comprises 13 residues. Germline V lookup: CDR1 SQVTM, CDR2 ANQGSEA. V was trimmed by 1 base and J by 3 bases, leaving 9 bases between them. The CDR3 nucleotides read TGCAGCGTTGAAGTCACCCCGGACACTGAAGCTTTCTTT. Amino acids: CSVEVTPDTEAFF.

The V and J genes are TRBV27 and TRBJ1-6; maybe TRBD1 (6 bases). The CDR3 has 14 residues. Germline V gene lookup returns CDR1 MNHEY and CDR2 SMNVEV (reference sequence). The V end lost 5 bases, the J end lost 7 bases, and 12 bases lay between the germline ends. The CDR3 is CASSQGQRNSPLHF. In DNA, the CDR3 is TGTGCCAGCAGTCAGGGACAACGGAATTCACCCCTCCACTTT.

The chain couples TRBV7-9 to TRBJ2-7; the D gene is possibly TRBD1 (6 bases). The ends were cut back, 1 base at V and 4 bases at J, with 11 bases in the middle. The CDR3 sequence is 14 residues long. CDR1 is SEHNR and CDR2 is FQNEAQ in the germline V gene (reference sequence). CDR3 nucleotide sequence: TGTGCCAGCAGCTTAGGTTTAGGGGGATACGAGCAGTACTTC. This encodes CASSLGLGGYEQYF.

This chain joins TRBV5-1 and TRBJ2-4; D is possibly TRBD1 (6 bases). V lost 0 bases, J lost 5 bases, and 12 bases lay in between. CDR1 and CDR2 from the germline V gene are SGHRS and YFSETQ. The CDR3 runs 15 residues. The CDR3 loop reads CASSLEGTRQNIQYF. The CDR3 DNA sequence: TGCGCCAGCAGCTTGGAGGGGACACGGCAAAACATTCAGTACTTC.

V and J are TRBV10-2 and TRBJ2-7, with TRBD2 as a possible D gene (5 bases). CDR3 length: 16 amino acids. The V end lost 4 bases, the J end lost 0 bases, and 16 bases lay between the germline ends. Germline CDR1 reads WSHSY; CDR2 reads SAAADI. The chain's CDR3 is CASSGISSGGSYEQYF. CDR3 nucleotide sequence: TGCGCCAGCAGTGGCATTTCCAGCGGCGGCTCCTACGAGCAGTACTTC.

This chain joins TRBV7-9 and TRBJ2-3, with 7 nucleotides matching TRBD2. From germline, CDR1 is SEHNR and CDR2 FQNEAQ (reference sequence). V gave up 5 bases and J gave up 0 bases; unmatched junction bases: 11. This CDR3 region has 17 residues. DNA for the CDR3: TGTGCCAGCAGCCCCATGGGCAGCGGGGTCAGCACAGATACGCAGTATTTT. Translated, it gives CASSPMGSGVSTDTQYF.

This chain connects TRBV29-1 to TRBJ2-2; 8 bases map to TRBD1. After removal of 4 bases from V and 4 bases from J, the junction contained 8 bases not matched to a gene. Germline-derived CDR1 and CDR2 are SQVTM and ANQGSEA. The CDR3 consists of 15 residues. The CDR3 DNA follows: TGCAGCGTTGGCGGCAGGGGGCGGGGCACCGGGGAGCTGTTTTTT. Residues: CSVGGRGRGTGELFF.

The V and J genes are TRBV10-3 and TRBJ1-3; TRBD1 is a possible D gene (6 bases). V was cut by 4 bases and J by 0 bases, with 10 bases left in between. There are 15 residues in the CDR3. From germline, CDR1 is ENHRY and CDR2 SYGVKD. The CDR3 here is CAISATGTSGNTIYF. DNA of the CDR3: TGTGCCATCAGTGCCACAGGGACCTCTGGAAACACCATATATTTT.

V usage is TRBV7-9 and J usage is TRBJ1-2, with D tentatively TRBD1 (6 bases). Germline V gives CDR1 SEHNR, CDR2 FQNEAQ (reference sequence). There are 16 residues in the CDR3. Trimming left V 6 bases short and J 4 bases short, with 21 bases between. For the CDR3, the DNA is TGTGCCAGCAGACCCAGGGGAACGACCGGACTCTATGGCTACACCTTC. The encoded protein is CASRPRGTTGLYGYTF. Full variable domain (outside the CDR3, taken from reference TRBV7-9 and TRBJ1-2): DTGVSQNPRHKITKRGQNVTFRCDPISEHNRLYWYRQTLGQGPEFLTYFQNEAQLEKSRLLSDRFSAERPKGSFSTLEIQRTEQGDSAMYLCASRPRGTTGLYGYTFGSGTRLTVV.

The V gene is TRBV7-9, the J gene TRBJ1-2; D remains unclear. Per germline, CDR1 SEHNR and CDR2 FQNEAQ (reference sequence). V gave up 6 bases and J gave up 2 bases, with 19 bases separating them. CDR3 length: 16 amino acids. This CDR3 reads CASSYTLTLENYGYTF. CDR3 bases: TGTGCCAGCAGTTATACACTGACATTAGAGAACTATGGCTACACCTTC.